The clone carrying this TCR beta chain was seen once. Antigen unknown. Data came from immunoSEQ multiplex PCR; TCRdb stores just in-frame clones and leaves some out. The repertoire holds 250,000 or so clones, with around nine tenths as singletons. This sample is part of a study of cytomegalovirus exposure and HLA in healthy donors. The CDR3 runs to 15 residues. The V and J ends lost 6 bases and 9 bases, in that order; junction bases with no gene match: 13. Germline assignment: CDR1 MNHNS and CDR2 SASEGT. The study drew the donors from its roughly 120-subject validation cohort, separate from the approximately 670-subject first cohort. The study, taken as a whole, reports: First-cohort TCR clusters were later found to tend to co-occur in the roughly 130 validation repertoires. High specificity and sensitivity for cytomegalovirus status were reported for the classifier. Rare sequences made up most TCRs, while some public TCRs were found in many donors.

Specimen: PBMCs. V is TRBV6-1 and J is TRBJ1-5, with 8 bases that match TRBD1. This TCR was sampled from a man between 18 and 29 years old in good health and CMV-seronegative. The CDR3 nucleotides are TGTGCCAGCAGAGCGCAGGGGGCAGGACTGTGGCCCCAGCATTTT. Protein: CASRAQGAGLWPQHF.